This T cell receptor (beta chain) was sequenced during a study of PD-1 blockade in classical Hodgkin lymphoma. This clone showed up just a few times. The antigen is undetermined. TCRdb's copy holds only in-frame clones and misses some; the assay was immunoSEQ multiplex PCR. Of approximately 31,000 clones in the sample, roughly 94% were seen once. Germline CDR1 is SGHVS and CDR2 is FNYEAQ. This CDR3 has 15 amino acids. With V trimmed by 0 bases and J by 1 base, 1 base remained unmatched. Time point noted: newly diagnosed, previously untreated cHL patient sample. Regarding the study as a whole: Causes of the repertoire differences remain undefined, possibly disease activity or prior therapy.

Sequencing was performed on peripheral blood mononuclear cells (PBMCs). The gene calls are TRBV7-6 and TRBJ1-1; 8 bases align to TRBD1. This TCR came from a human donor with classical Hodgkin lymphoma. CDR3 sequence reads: CASSLAGQGNTEAFF. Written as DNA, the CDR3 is TGTGCCAGCAGCTTAGCTGGACAGGGGAACACTGAAGCTTTCTTT.